What follows is one T cell receptor (beta chain) and its context. This specimen comes from a study of blood T cell repertoires in COVID-19. Looking at the study overall: In each case, the material was cDNA or gDNA derived from T cells, B-cell-depleted T cells, or PBMCs.

The V end lost 6 bases, the J end lost 7 bases, and 10 bases lay between the germline ends. The CDR3 sequence is 12 residues long. Germline CDR1 and CDR2: SEHNR and FQNEAQ (reference sequence). Generated by immunoSEQ multiplex PCR, the TCRdb table keeps only in-frame clones and is missing some. This sample has 25,000 to 35,000 clones, with more than 90% found just once. This sequence joins TRBV7-9 and TRBJ2-1; no firm D call. Input material: peripheral blood. This receptor was taken from a human donor in a cohort sampled during active COVID-19. The DNA of the CDR3 is TGTGCCAGCAGTCTGATTAGTAATGAGCAGTTCTTC. Translating it yields CASSLISNEQFF.